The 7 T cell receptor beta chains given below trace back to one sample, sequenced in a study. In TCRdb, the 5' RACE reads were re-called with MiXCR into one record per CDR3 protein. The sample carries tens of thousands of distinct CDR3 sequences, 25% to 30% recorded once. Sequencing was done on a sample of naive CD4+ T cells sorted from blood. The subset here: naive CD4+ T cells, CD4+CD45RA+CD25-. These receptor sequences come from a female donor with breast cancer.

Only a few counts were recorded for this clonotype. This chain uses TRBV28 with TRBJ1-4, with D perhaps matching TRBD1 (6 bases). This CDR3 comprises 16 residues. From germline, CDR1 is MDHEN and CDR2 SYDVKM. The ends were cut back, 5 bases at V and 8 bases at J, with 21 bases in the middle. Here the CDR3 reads CASSSKDRPKREKLFF. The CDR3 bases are TGTGCCAGCAGTAGCAAGGACAGACCAAAACGGGAAAAACTGTTTTTT.

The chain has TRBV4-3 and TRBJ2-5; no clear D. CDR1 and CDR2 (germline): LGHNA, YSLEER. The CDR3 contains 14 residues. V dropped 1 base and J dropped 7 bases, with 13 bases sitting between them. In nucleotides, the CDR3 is TGCGCCAGCAGCCAAGTCTTAGGGTCGGGGACCCAGTACTTC. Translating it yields CASSQVLGSGTQYF.

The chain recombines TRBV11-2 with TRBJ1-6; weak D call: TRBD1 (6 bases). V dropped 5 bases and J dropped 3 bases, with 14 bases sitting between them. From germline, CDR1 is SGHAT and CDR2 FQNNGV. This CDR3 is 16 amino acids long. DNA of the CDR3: TGTGCCAGCAGCCCTTGGGGGGCCAACTATAATTCACCCCTCCACTTT. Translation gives CASSPWGANYNSPLHF.

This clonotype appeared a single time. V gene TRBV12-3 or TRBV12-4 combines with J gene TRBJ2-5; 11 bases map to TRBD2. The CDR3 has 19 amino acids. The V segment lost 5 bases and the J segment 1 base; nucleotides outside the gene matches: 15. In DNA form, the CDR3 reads TGTGCCAGCAGTCCTGAAGGACTAGCGGGCCCATACCGCCAAGAGACCCAGTACTTC. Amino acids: CASSPEGLAGPYRQETQYF.

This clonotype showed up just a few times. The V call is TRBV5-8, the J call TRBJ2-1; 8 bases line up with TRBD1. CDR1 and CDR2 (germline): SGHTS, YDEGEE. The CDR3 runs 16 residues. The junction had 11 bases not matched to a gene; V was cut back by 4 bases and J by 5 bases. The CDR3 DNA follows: TGTGCCAGCAGCCTGGGGACAGGCGCGGAAAACAATGAGCAGTTCTTC. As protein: CASSLGTGAENNEQFF.

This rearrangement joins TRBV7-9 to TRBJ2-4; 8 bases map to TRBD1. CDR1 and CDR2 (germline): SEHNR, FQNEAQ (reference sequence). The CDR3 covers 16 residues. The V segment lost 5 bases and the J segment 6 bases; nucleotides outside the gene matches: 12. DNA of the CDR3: TGTGCCAGCAGCCTGTGGACAGGGACGGTGGGAAACATTCAGTACTTC. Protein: CASSLWTGTVGNIQYF.

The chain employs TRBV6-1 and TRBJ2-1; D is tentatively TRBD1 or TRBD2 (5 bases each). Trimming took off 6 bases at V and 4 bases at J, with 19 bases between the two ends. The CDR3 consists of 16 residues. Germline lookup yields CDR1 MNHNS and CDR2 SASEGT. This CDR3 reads CASSEIGTPPYNEQFF. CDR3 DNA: TGTGCCAGCAGCGAGATTGGGACGCCCCCTTACAATGAGCAGTTCTTC.